These 27 T cell receptor beta chains were sequenced from one sample in a study of shared clonotypes between healthy human individuals. The method was immunoSEQ multiplex PCR; TCRdb's version includes in-frame clones alone and lacks a portion of them. The table includes a few million clones, 90% to 95% detected once. Sequences were obtained from naive CD4+ T cells from PBMCs. Subset: CD45RA+ positively selected. The source of these receptors is a man aged 18 to 29 in good health. Some clones in this sample may be carry-over from other donors' samples.

The J gene is TRBJ2-3, the V gene TRBV12-5; 8 nucleotides align to TRBD2. CDR3 length: 15 residues. Unmatched junction bases numbered 7, after V lost 6 bases and J lost 2 bases. Germline CDR1 is LGHNT and CDR2 is FRNRAP. The CDR3 reads CASGPGLADTDTQYF. CDR3 in DNA: TGTGCTAGTGGCCCAGGACTAGCAGACACAGATACGCAGTATTTT.

The rearrangement joins TRBV7-6 to TRBJ2-7; 7 bases align to TRBD1. Germline lookup yields CDR1 SGHVS and CDR2 FNYEAQ. The V and J ends lost 5 bases and 5 bases, in that order; junction bases with no gene match: 6. The CDR3 runs to 13 residues. CDR3 residues: CASSPTTGHEQYF. The CDR3 DNA is TGTGCCAGCAGCCCTACGACAGGGCACGAGCAGTACTTC.

The chain couples TRBV28 to TRBJ2-5, with D perhaps given as TRBD1 or TRBD2 (5 bases each). Germline V gives CDR1 MDHEN, CDR2 SYDVKM. The ends were cut back, 1 base at V and 1 base at J, with 13 bases in the middle. This CDR3 has 16 amino acids. CDR3 DNA sequence: TGTGCCAGCAGTTTATTGGGTCGAGGGACCCAAGAGACCCAGTACTTC. Residues: CASSLLGRGTQETQYF.

The chain uses TRBV4-1 and TRBJ2-3, with 8 nucleotides matching TRBD2. V gave up 1 base and J gave up 0 bases; unmatched junction bases: 3. The germline V gene encodes CDR1 MGHRA and CDR2 YSYEKL. The CDR3 runs 16 residues. CDR3 amino acids: CASSQATSGSTDTQYF. Here the CDR3 DNA reads TGCGCCAGCAGCCAAGCAACTAGCGGTAGCACAGATACGCAGTATTTT.

The V gene is TRBV4-1, the J gene TRBJ2-5; D may be TRBD2 (5 bases). CDR3 length equals 17 residues. CDR1 and CDR2 from the germline V gene are MGHRA and YSYEKL. Between the trimmed V and J ends, which lost 0 bases and 5 bases, there was a span of 19 bases. The CDR3 DNA sequence: TGCGCCAGCAGCCAAGAAGGCATCCCCTATGGCGGGGAGACCCAGTACTTC. Its translation: CASSQEGIPYGGETQYF.

This chain links TRBV6-1 with TRBJ2-1; TRBD2 agrees at 9 bases. The length of the CDR3 is 15 residues. The ends lost 7 bases at V and 5 bases at J; junction bases unmatched: 9. CDR1 is MNHNS, CDR2 SASEGT, per germline. This CDR3 is CASTPLAGGNNEQFF. CDR3 nucleotide sequence: TGTGCCAGCACCCCACTAGCGGGTGGAAACAATGAGCAGTTCTTC.

The CDR3 bases are TGTGCCACCAGCAGGCCTGACAGGGTGGTTGAAAAACTGTTTTTT. The encoded protein is CATSRPDRVVEKLFF. J is TRBJ1-4 and V is TRBV15; 7 bases map to TRBD1. V lost 3 bases, J lost 7 bases, and 8 bases stayed unmatched. The CDR3 is 15 residues long. Per germline, CDR1 LNHNV and CDR2 YYDKDF (reference sequence).

The genes are TRBV5-6 and TRBJ1-6; D unresolved. CDR1 is SGHDT and CDR2 is YYEEEE in the germline V gene. V lost 2 bases to trimming and J lost 7 bases, with 13 bases between them. This CDR3 is 15 amino acids long. CDR3 region: CASSFFRRKNSPLHF. The DNA for the CDR3 is TGTGCCAGCAGCTTTTTTCGACGGAAAAATTCACCCCTCCACTTT.

This chain links TRBV5-1 with TRBJ2-1; D unclear. Trimming removed 1 base at V and 0 bases at J, with 11 bases between. Germline V gene data show CDR1 as SGHRS and CDR2 as YFSETQ. The CDR3 totals 16 residues. The CDR3 sequence is CASSLTPDPSYNEQFF. The CDR3 DNA sequence: TGCGCCAGCAGCTTGACCCCGGACCCCTCCTACAATGAGCAGTTCTTC.

The J gene is TRBJ1-1, the V gene TRBV11-2, with D possibly matching TRBD1 (5 bases). The V gene's germline CDR1 is SGHAT and CDR2 FQNNGV. This CDR3 has 14 amino acids. The germline V and J ends were trimmed by 7 bases and 0 bases, with 12 bases remaining between them. The CDR3 here is CASKEGAMNTEAFF. The CDR3 region has the DNA TGTGCCAGCAAAGAAGGGGCCATGAACACTGAAGCTTTCTTT.

The chain carries TRBV29-1 and TRBJ1-1; D is perhaps TRBD1 (6 bases). Germline V gene sequence: CDR1 SQVTM, CDR2 ANQGSEA. The ends were cut back, 8 bases at V and 0 bases at J, with 13 bases in the middle. This CDR3 region has 13 residues. CDR3 protein: CSCKNRVNTEAFF. The CDR3 region has the DNA TGCAGCTGTAAGAACAGGGTGAACACTGAAGCTTTCTTT.

This clone was counted a single time. Different DNA sequences within this sample yield the same CDR3. Here the CDR3 reads CASSLAGGTYEQYF. In DNA form, the CDR3 reads TGTGCCAGCAGCTTAGCGGGAGGGACCTACGAGCAGTACTTC. The rearrangement joins TRBV7-9 to TRBJ2-7; TRBD2 matches 7 bases. V lost 0 bases and J lost 2; bases outside the gene matches: 1. The CDR3 has 14 amino acids. Looked up from germline, CDR1 is SEHNR and CDR2 is FQNEAQ (reference sequence).

The chain has TRBV6-5 and TRBJ1-1, with D possibly being TRBD1 (5 bases). Germline-derived CDR1 and CDR2 are MNHEY and SVGAGI. V dropped 0 bases and J dropped 12 bases, with 17 bases sitting between them. The CDR3 is 14 residues long. CDR3 region: CASSYSILGDLSFF. The CDR3 coding sequence is TGTGCCAGCAGTTACTCGATCCTTGGGGACTTATCTTTCTTT.

The V gene is TRBV7-9, the J gene TRBJ2-1; D possibly corresponds to TRBD2 (5 bases). The germline gives CDR1 SEHNR, CDR2 FQNEAQ (reference sequence). The germline V and J ends were trimmed by 3 bases and 12 bases, with 24 bases remaining between them. The CDR3 runs to 16 residues. As DNA, the CDR3 is TGTGCCAGCAGCTTGGCCCAGCCTCGCACTAGTCGGGGGCAGTTCTTC. This encodes CASSLAQPRTSRGQFF. Full variable domain (rest looked up from reference TRBV7-9 and TRBJ2-1): DTGVSQNPRHKITKRGQNVTFRCDPISEHNRLYWYRQTLGQGPEFLTYFQNEAQLEKSRLLSDRFSAERPKGSFSTLEIQRTEQGDSAMYLCASSLAQPRTSRGQFFGPGTRLTVL.

The chain uses TRBV5-1 and TRBJ2-2; 10 positions match TRBD1. The CDR3 has 15 residues. The germline gives CDR1 SGHRS, CDR2 YFSETQ. V dropped 3 bases and J dropped 6; count of bases not matched to a gene: 5. CDR3 in amino acids: CASSWDRGSAGELFF. CDR3 in DNA: TGCGCCAGCAGCTGGGACAGGGGATCGGCCGGGGAGCTGTTTTTT.

V is TRBV19 and J is TRBJ2-3; D is perhaps TRBD1 (5 bases). Germline CDR1 and CDR2: LNHDA and SQIVND (reference sequence). With 9 bases removed from V and 0 bases from J, the gap between germline ends came to 10 bases. This CDR3 contains 13 residues. The CDR3 sequence: CASRATSTDTQYF. The CDR3 nucleotides are TGTGCCAGCAGGGCGACTAGCACAGATACGCAGTATTTT.

This sequence joins TRBV19 and TRBJ1-5, with D maybe TRBD1 (5 bases). The length of the CDR3 is 16 residues. CDR1 and CDR2 from the germline V gene are LNHDA and SQIVND (reference sequence). Trimming took 6 bases from V and 0 from J, leaving 15 bases between them. CDR3 DNA sequence: TGTGCCAGTAGCCTTTGGGACTTTACTAGCAATCAGCCCCAGCATTTT. Residues: CASSLWDFTSNQPQHF.

Comment on this clone: This same CDR3 is encoded by further DNA sequences in the sample. The chain joins TRBV18 to TRBJ2-5; D may be TRBD2 (6 bases). Deletions cut 0 bases from V and 5 bases from J, with 10 bases between. The germline CDR1 and CDR2 sequences are KGHSH and LQKENI. CDR3 length: 14 residues. The CDR3 DNA follows: TGTGCCAGCTCACCACCGGCAGGGAGGGAGACCCAGTACTTC. Translation gives CASSPPAGRETQYF. Based on the CDR3 plus reference TRBV18 and TRBJ2-5, the full variable domain is NAGVMQNPRHLVRRRGQEARLRCSPMKGHSHVYWYRQLPEEGLKFMVYLQKENIIDESGMPKERFSAEFPKEGPSILRIQQVVRGDSAAYFCASSPPAGRETQYFGPGTRLLVL.

Details on this clone: Different DNA sequences within this sample yield the same CDR3. This sequence joins TRBV7-2 and TRBJ1-5, with D possibly matching TRBD1 (5 bases). Germline V CDR1 and CDR2: SGHTA, FQGNSA. V lost 2 bases to trimming and J lost 2 bases, with 7 bases between them. The CDR3 totals 14 residues. The CDR3 DNA sequence: TGTGCCAGCAGCTTACAGGGTGGCAATCAGCCCCAGCATTTT. This codes for CASSLQGGNQPQHF. The full variable domain, rest sourced from reference TRBV7-2 and TRBJ1-5, is GAGVSQSPSNKVTEKGKDVELRCDPISGHTALYWYRQSLGQGLEFLIYFQGNSAPDKSGLPSDRFSAERTGGSVSTLTIQRTQQEDSAVYLCASSLQGGNQPQHFGDGTRLSIL.

The table lists this clone with a count of one. This sequence joins TRBV28 and TRBJ2-7; 8 bases are shared with TRBD1. The CDR3 is made up of 14 amino acids. After removal of 9 bases from V and 0 bases from J, the junction contained 7 bases not matched to a gene. CDR1 and CDR2 from the germline V gene are MDHEN and SYDVKM. The CDR3 DNA is TGTGCCAGTCAACGACAGGGGCTCTCCTACGAGCAGTACTTC. This sequence encodes CASQRQGLSYEQYF.

The chain joins TRBV6-6 to TRBJ1-3, with D possibly matching TRBD1 (6 bases). The CDR3 has 13 amino acids. Germline-derived CDR1 and CDR2 are MNHNY and SVGAGI (reference sequence). V was clipped by 5 bases and J by 8 bases, with 13 bases between them. The CDR3 nucleotides read TGTGCCAGCAGTGGACAGCGTCGGGACACCATATATTTT. Its protein is CASSGQRRDTIYF.

CDR3 sequence: CASSLGGGQGSYEQYF. CDR3 coding DNA: TGTGCCAGCAGCTTAGGGGGAGGACAGGGCTCCTACGAGCAGTACTTC. This chain connects TRBV7-2 to TRBJ2-7, with 8 bases aligning to TRBD1. With 1 base clipped from V and 0 bases from J, the junction kept 5 bases outside the gene matches. Germline V gives CDR1 SGHTA, CDR2 FQGNSA. The CDR3 loop spans 16 amino acids. Full variable domain (remainder filled in from reference TRBV7-2 and TRBJ2-7): GAGVSQSPSNKVTEKGKDVELRCDPISGHTALYWYRQSLGQGLEFLIYFQGNSAPDKSGLPSDRFSAERTGGSVSTLTIQRTQQEDSAVYLCASSLGGGQGSYEQYFGPGTRLTVT.

This chain connects TRBV7-3 to TRBJ2-1; tentative D call: TRBD2 (6 bases). V was pared by 5 bases and J by 5 bases, with 19 bases between. Germline V lookup: CDR1 SGHTA, CDR2 FQGTGA. The CDR3 has 16 amino acids. As DNA, the CDR3 is TGTGCCAGCAGCCCTTTTTCGGGAGACGGAAACAATGAGCAGTTCTTC. As protein: CASSPFSGDGNNEQFF.

The chain combines TRBV4-2 with TRBJ2-7, with D perhaps matching TRBD1 (5 bases). V lost 1 base to trimming and J lost 3 bases, with 16 bases between them. The CDR3 is made up of 16 amino acids. Germline V gives CDR1 LGHNA, CDR2 YNFKEQ. As DNA, the CDR3 is TGTGCCAGCAGCCAAGCCTTGCAAGGGGCCCTCTACGAGCAGTACTTC. Its protein product is CASSQALQGALYEQYF.

The chain has TRBV7-2 and TRBJ2-2; possible D gene TRBD2, 5 bases. CDR1 and CDR2 from the germline V gene are SGHTA and FQGNSA. The length of the CDR3 is 18 residues. Trimming took 5 bases from V and 4 from J, leaving 23 bases between them. CDR3 loop: CASSITLLAARGTGELFF. CDR3 nucleotides: TGTGCCAGCAGCATAACCCTCTTAGCCGCCCGGGGCACCGGGGAGCTGTTTTTT. The full variable domain, rest sourced from reference TRBV7-2 and TRBJ2-2, is GAGVSQSPSNKVTEKGKDVELRCDPISGHTALYWYRQSLGQGLEFLIYFQGNSAPDKSGLPSDRFSAERTGGSVSTLTIQRTQQEDSAVYLCASSITLLAARGTGELFFGEGSRLTVL.

The chain recombines TRBV29-1 with TRBJ2-5, with 7 bases that match TRBD2. The CDR3 runs 15 residues. After removal of 8 bases from V and 2 bases from J, the junction contained 14 bases not matched to a gene. Germline assignment: CDR1 SQVTM and CDR2 ANQGSEA. CDR3 sequence: CSFGRSWNRQETQYF. CDR3 DNA sequence: TGCAGCTTCGGGAGGTCTTGGAACCGGCAAGAGACCCAGTACTTC.

Concerning this clone: Other DNA sequences in this specimen translate into the identical CDR3. The chain uses TRBV6-1 and TRBJ2-7; 11 nucleotides align to TRBD2. The CDR3 has 14 residues. The germline CDR1 and CDR2 sequences are MNHNS and SASEGT. V lost 6 bases, J lost 1 base, and 2 bases stayed unmatched. The CDR3 coding sequence is TGTGCCAGCAGGAGACTAGCGGGGTCCTACGAGCAGTACTTC. Translated, it gives CASRRLAGSYEQYF.